These T cell receptor beta chains were read from a single sample in a study of technical replicates of blood from a few donors. The repertoire was sequenced with immunoSEQ multiplex PCR; TCRdb's copy has only in-frame clones and lacks some. The sample consists of 65,000 to 90,000 clones, more than 85% of them appearing once. The sequenced sample consisted of T cells isolated from PBMCs. The receptor source for this set is a human donor in good health. The CDR3 runs from the conserved cysteine through the conserved F or W. The D gene is left open where the match is weak. The size entry is marked missing in some rows and otherwise reads once, few, many or a size class.

v_call: TRBV7-9
d_call: NA
clone_size: NA
j_call: TRBJ1-6
cdr3_nt: TGTGCCAGCAGCTTAAATCAGGGAGGTTCACCCCTCCACTTT
cdr3_aa: CASSLNQGGSPLHF

v_call: TRBV2
d_call: NA
clone_size: few
j_call: TRBJ1-1
cdr3_nt: TGTGCCAGCAGAACCGACAGGTTGGCAGCTTTCTTT
cdr3_aa: CASRTDRLAAFF

v_call: TRBV11-2
d_call: NA
clone_size: NA
j_call: TRBJ1-2
cdr3_nt: TGTGCCAGCAGCCATGCTGGGGGAGGAAACTATGGCTACACCTTC
cdr3_aa: CASSHAGGGNYGYTF

v_call: TRBV5-1
d_call: TRBD1
clone_size: once
j_call: TRBJ1-4
cdr3_nt: TGCGCCAGCAGCAGTACCGGGACAGCTGATGAAAAACTGTTTTTT
cdr3_aa: CASSSTGTADEKLFF

v_call: TRBV28
d_call: NA
clone_size: NA
j_call: TRBJ1-5
cdr3_nt: TGTGCCAGCAGTCCCCGAGGTCAGCCCCAGCATTTT
cdr3_aa: CASSPRGQPQHF

v_call: TRBV11-2
d_call: TRBD1
clone_size: NA
j_call: TRBJ2-1
cdr3_nt: TGTGCCAGCAGCAGATTAACCGGGACAGGATTTTACAATGAGCAGTTCTTC
cdr3_aa: CASSRLTGTGFYNEQFF

v_call: TRBV7-9
d_call: NA
clone_size: NA
j_call: TRBJ2-5
cdr3_nt: TGTGCCAGCAGCTTAGCGCGGGGAGGTGGTCTGCAAGAGACCCAGTACTTC
cdr3_aa: CASSLARGGGLQETQYF

v_call: TRBV11-2
d_call: NA
clone_size: NA
j_call: TRBJ2-1
cdr3_nt: TGTGCCAGCAGCTGGGCTGGTGGTAGGTGGGATGAGCAGTTCTTC
cdr3_aa: CASSWAGGRWDEQFF

v_call: TRBV5-1
d_call: TRBD2
clone_size: once
j_call: TRBJ2-7
cdr3_nt: TGCGCCAGCAGCGGGGGGGGATTTTACGAGCAGTACTTC
cdr3_aa: CASSGGGFYEQYF

v_call: TRBV11-2
d_call: TRBD2
clone_size: once
j_call: TRBJ2-1
cdr3_nt: TGTGCCAGCAGCTTAGTAGCGGGGGATTACAATGAGCAGTTCTTC
cdr3_aa: CASSLVAGDYNEQFF

v_call: TRBV11-2
d_call: NA
clone_size: NA
j_call: TRBJ2-2
cdr3_nt: TGTGCCAGCAGCTTAGATGGGCCCCTTGGGGGGGCGACCGGGGAGCTGTTTTTT
cdr3_aa: CASSLDGPLGGATGELFF

v_call: TRBV9
d_call: NA
clone_size: NA
j_call: TRBJ2-5
cdr3_nt: TGTGCCAGCAGCGCCTCTGACGGTGGGAGAGAGACCCAGTACTTC
cdr3_aa: CASSASDGGRETQYF

v_call: TRBV7-6
d_call: NA
clone_size: NA
j_call: TRBJ1-5
cdr3_nt: TGTGCCAGCAGCCCGGAGGGGAGAGGCAATCAGCCCCAGCATTTT
cdr3_aa: CASSPEGRGNQPQHF

v_call: TRBV28
d_call: TRBD2
clone_size: NA
j_call: TRBJ2-7
cdr3_nt: TGTGCCAGCAGCCAGATAGCGGGAGGCTCCGAGCAGTACTTC
cdr3_aa: CASSQIAGGSEQYF

v_call: TRBV9
d_call: NA
clone_size: NA
j_call: TRBJ1-1
cdr3_nt: TGTGCCAGCAGCGCTGGGGGGGCAGGAAACACTGAAGCTTTCTTT
cdr3_aa: CASSAGGAGNTEAFF

v_call: TRBV7-6
d_call: TRBD1
clone_size: NA
j_call: TRBJ2-7
cdr3_nt: TGTGCCAGCAGCCATACCGGGACAGGGATCGGCGAGCAGTACTTC
cdr3_aa: CASSHTGTGIGEQYF

v_call: TRBV6-6
d_call: NA
clone_size: NA
j_call: TRBJ2-1
cdr3_nt: TGTGCCAGCAGTTACGGGACTTACAATGAGCAGTTCTTC
cdr3_aa: CASSYGTYNEQFF

v_call: TRBV5-4
d_call: NA
clone_size: NA
j_call: TRBJ1-1
cdr3_nt: TGTGCCAGCAGGCAGGGACTGAGTGAAGCTTTCTTT
cdr3_aa: CASRQGLSEAFF

v_call: TRBV7-9
d_call: TRBD1
clone_size: NA
j_call: TRBJ2-5
cdr3_nt: TGTGCCAGCAGCTTAATGACAGGGGCCTACCGATCACAAGAGACCCAGTACTTC
cdr3_aa: CASSLMTGAYRSQETQYF

v_call: TRBV6-6
d_call: NA
clone_size: NA
j_call: TRBJ1-2
cdr3_nt: TGTGCCAGCAGGATAGGGGGTAGAAACTATGGCTACACCTTC
cdr3_aa: CASRIGGRNYGYTF

v_call: TRBV7-9
d_call: NA
clone_size: NA
j_call: TRBJ2-7
cdr3_nt: TGTGCCAGCAGCTCGTTACAGGGCTACGAGCAGTACTTC
cdr3_aa: CASSSLQGYEQYF

v_call: TRBV28
d_call: NA
clone_size: NA
j_call: TRBJ2-7
cdr3_nt: TGTGCCAGCAGTTTAATCAGTGAGCAGTACTTC
cdr3_aa: CASSLISEQYF

v_call: TRBV5-8
d_call: NA
clone_size: NA
j_call: TRBJ1-4
cdr3_nt: TGTGCCAGCAGCTCAGAGGTATTTAATGAAAAACTGTTTTTT
cdr3_aa: CASSSEVFNEKLFF

v_call: TRBV6-1
d_call: NA
clone_size: NA
j_call: TRBJ2-7
cdr3_nt: TGTGCCAGCACCTCAGGAACCTCCTACGAGCAGTACTTC
cdr3_aa: CASTSGTSYEQYF

v_call: TRBV4-1
d_call: NA
clone_size: few
j_call: TRBJ1-1
cdr3_nt: TGCGCCAGCAGCCAATCGACCCCGGGTGGCACTGAAGCTTTCTTT
cdr3_aa: CASSQSTPGGTEAFF

v_call: TRBV7-6
d_call: NA
clone_size: NA
j_call: TRBJ1-5
cdr3_nt: TGTGCCAGCAGCCTCCCCGGTGAGCCCCAGCATTTT
cdr3_aa: CASSLPGEPQHF

v_call: TRBV6-4
d_call: NA
clone_size: NA
j_call: TRBJ1-2
cdr3_nt: TGTGCCAGCAGTGACTCGTGGGGGCATGGCTACACCTTC
cdr3_aa: CASSDSWGHGYTF

v_call: TRBV30
d_call: TRBD2
clone_size: NA
j_call: TRBJ2-5
cdr3_nt: TGTGCCTTCAAGGCGGGGGGAGGTGAGACCCAGTACTTC
cdr3_aa: CAFKAGGGETQYF

v_call: TRBV6-1
d_call: TRBD2
clone_size: once
j_call: TRBJ2-7
cdr3_nt: TGTGCCAGCAGTGAACGGGAGGGCTACGAGCAGTACTTC
cdr3_aa: CASSEREGYEQYF

v_call: TRBV28
d_call: NA
clone_size: NA
j_call: TRBJ2-1
cdr3_nt: TGTGCCAGCAGAAGGCGGGACCAGAGAGGTCATGAGCAGTTCTTC
cdr3_aa: CASRRRDQRGHEQFF

v_call: TRBV18
d_call: NA
clone_size: NA
j_call: TRBJ2-2
cdr3_nt: TGTGCCAGCTCCCCAGAAGGGGCGGCCGGGGAGCTGTTTTTT
cdr3_aa: CASSPEGAAGELFF

v_call: TRBV5-1
d_call: NA
clone_size: NA
j_call: TRBJ2-2
cdr3_nt: TGCGCCAGCAGCTTTAACAGTCACACCGGGGAGCTGTTTTTT
cdr3_aa: CASSFNSHTGELFF

v_call: TRBV6-1
d_call: TRBD1
clone_size: NA
j_call: TRBJ2-4
cdr3_nt: TGTGCCAGCAGTGAAACAGGGGCCGTAGCCAAAAACATTCAGTACTTC
cdr3_aa: CASSETGAVAKNIQYF

v_call: TRBV7-2
d_call: NA
clone_size: NA
j_call: TRBJ2-7
cdr3_nt: TGTGCCAGCAGCCCCACGGACAGTCCCTCCTACGAGCAGTACTTC
cdr3_aa: CASSPTDSPSYEQYF

v_call: TRBV6-1
d_call: TRBD1
clone_size: once
j_call: TRBJ1-3
cdr3_nt: TGTGCCAGCAGTGGGCAAGGGACAGGGCCAACCATGGACACCATATATTTT
cdr3_aa: CASSGQGTGPTMDTIYF

v_call: TRBV5-4
d_call: TRBD1
clone_size: NA
j_call: TRBJ1-3
cdr3_nt: TGTGCCAGCAGCTTACCAGGGGGCAGCTCTGGAAACACCATATATTTT
cdr3_aa: CASSLPGGSSGNTIYF

v_call: TRBV19
d_call: NA
clone_size: NA
j_call: TRBJ2-1
cdr3_nt: TGTGCCAGTAGTGTGGTGGGCTTTTCCTACAATGAGCAGTTCTTC
cdr3_aa: CASSVVGFSYNEQFF

v_call: TRBV7-2
d_call: TRBD2
clone_size: NA
j_call: TRBJ2-1
cdr3_nt: TGTGCCAGCAGCTTTCCTATGCGGACTAGCGGGAGGCACTACAATGAGCAGTTCTTC
cdr3_aa: CASSFPMRTSGRHYNEQFF

v_call: TRBV19
d_call: TRBD2
clone_size: NA
j_call: TRBJ2-1
cdr3_nt: TGTGCCAGTAGTATAAAGATTGGGGTAGCGGGGGCGTACAATGAGCAGTTCTTC
cdr3_aa: CASSIKIGVAGAYNEQFF

v_call: TRBV7-9
d_call: NA
clone_size: NA
j_call: TRBJ2-1
cdr3_nt: TGTGCCAGCAGCTTAGGGTCGGGCTACAATGAGCAGTTCTTC
cdr3_aa: CASSLGSGYNEQFF

v_call: TRBV23-1
d_call: TRBD2
clone_size: NA
j_call: TRBJ2-7
cdr3_nt: TGCGCCAGCAGTCAATCGGCTAGCGGCCGACTAACGAGCTCCTACGAGCAGTACTTC
cdr3_aa: CASSQSASGRLTSSYEQYF

v_call: TRBV18
d_call: NA
clone_size: NA
j_call: TRBJ1-1
cdr3_nt: TGTGCCAGCTCACCAGGGGGACATCTGAACACTGAAGCTTTCTTT
cdr3_aa: CASSPGGHLNTEAFF

v_call: TRBV5-4
d_call: TRBD2
clone_size: once
j_call: TRBJ2-1
cdr3_nt: TGTGCCAGCACAACATCGGGACTACACAATGAGCAGTTCTTC
cdr3_aa: CASTTSGLHNEQFF

v_call: TRBV2
d_call: NA
clone_size: NA
j_call: TRBJ2-7
cdr3_nt: TGTGCCAGCAGTGACACTAGCTACGAGCAGTACTTC
cdr3_aa: CASSDTSYEQYF

v_call: TRBV14
d_call: TRBD2
clone_size: NA
j_call: TRBJ2-5
cdr3_nt: TGTGCCAGCAGCCGGAAGCGGGGTGGAGGAGAGACCCAGTACTTC
cdr3_aa: CASSRKRGGGETQYF

v_call: TRBV7-9
d_call: TRBD1
clone_size: NA
j_call: TRBJ1-2
cdr3_nt: TGTGCCAGCAGCTTAGGGGACAGCCTCTATGGCTACACCTTC
cdr3_aa: CASSLGDSLYGYTF

v_call: TRBV5-1
d_call: NA
clone_size: NA
j_call: TRBJ1-2
cdr3_nt: TGCGCCAGCAGCTTGGTTGGGGGCGACGGCTACACCTTC
cdr3_aa: CASSLVGGDGYTF

v_call: TRBV6-5
d_call: NA
clone_size: NA
j_call: TRBJ2-5
cdr3_nt: TGTGCCAGCAGTTACTCGATCTCGTGGGGCGAGCAGACCCAGTACTTC
cdr3_aa: CASSYSISWGEQTQYF

v_call: TRBV15
d_call: NA
clone_size: NA
j_call: TRBJ1-5
cdr3_nt: TGTGCCACCAGCACCCCGGGGGAGGTTAAGCCCCAGCATTTT
cdr3_aa: CATSTPGEVKPQHF

v_call: TRBV5-1
d_call: NA
clone_size: NA
j_call: TRBJ1-1
cdr3_nt: TGCGCCAGCAGCTCCGGGGGGGGGAGTGAAGCTTTCTTT
cdr3_aa: CASSSGGGSEAFF

v_call: TRBV2
d_call: NA
clone_size: NA
j_call: TRBJ2-1
cdr3_nt: TGTGCCAGCCTCCGGGACATTAAGCAGTTCTTC
cdr3_aa: CASLRDIKQFF

v_call: TRBV29-1
d_call: TRBD1
clone_size: NA
j_call: TRBJ2-5
cdr3_nt: TGCAGCGTTGACTCGGGGACAGTCGTAGAGACCCAGTACTTC
cdr3_aa: CSVDSGTVVETQYF